The rows below give T cell receptor beta chains drawn from one sample of a study of blood T cells in healthy people across ages. TCRdb redid the calling of the 5' RACE reads with MiXCR, one entry per CDR3 protein. In the table there are about 800,000 distinct CDR3 sequences, about 25% of which are singletons. The data also belong to a second study, concerning T cells of mothers and their children.

The sample consisted of blood. These receptors came from a boy aged 10-17 years in good health. CDR3s include the opening cysteine and the closing phenylalanine or tryptophan. D genes are given only for firm matches. Clone size, where shown, is once, few, many, or a class for clones that have expanded.

abundance,j_gene,d_gene,v_gene,CDR3nt,CDR3aa
few,TRBJ2-7,-,TRBV2,TGTGCCAGCCGCCCGGGGGTGTCGACGGAGCAGTACTTC,CASRPGVSTEQYF
-,TRBJ2-1,TRBD2,TRBV12-3/TRBV12-4,TGTGCCAGCAGTTTAGCGGGCGGGAGGGCCGAAAATGAGCAGTTCTTC,CASSLAGGRAENEQFF
few,TRBJ2-4,-,TRBV4-3,TGCGCCAGCAGCCAAGACCTTGGGATCAAAAACATTCAGTACTTC,CASSQDLGIKNIQYF
few,TRBJ2-7,-,TRBV10-3,TGTGCCATCAGTGAGTCCTTACAGGGTCCCCACGAGCAGTACTTC,CAISESLQGPHEQYF
few,TRBJ2-5,-,TRBV28,TGTGCCAGCAGTTTTTTTCCCCAGGGAGTAATATCCCAAGAGACCCAGTACTTC,CASSFFPQGVISQETQYF
few,TRBJ2-7,TRBD1,TRBV5-1,TGCGCCAGCAGGACCGGGACAGGGGACGAGCAGTACTTC,CASRTGTGDEQYF
-,TRBJ2-5,-,TRBV7-9,TGTGCCAGCAGCCCCAGTTTGGGACAAGAGACCCAGTACTTC,CASSPSLGQETQYF
-,TRBJ1-5,-,TRBV28,TGTGCCAGCAGTTTACCCCCAAAGGGCAATCAGCCCCAGCATTTT,CASSLPPKGNQPQHF
-,TRBJ2-3,TRBD1,TRBV5-1,TGCGCCAGCAGCGCCGGGACAGGGAGGGATACGCAGTATTTT,CASSAGTGRDTQYF
-,TRBJ2-5,-,TRBV10-2,TGCGCCAGCAGTGTGGGCTGGGAGACCCAGTACTTC,CASSVGWETQYF
-,TRBJ2-3,-,TRBV29-1,TGCAGCGTTGGCCCTGTACCAGACACAGATACGCAGTATTTT,CSVGPVPDTDTQYF
few,TRBJ1-4,-,TRBV27,TGTGCCAGCAGTTTTTATCCCGCAACTAATGAAAAACTGTTTTTT,CASSFYPATNEKLFF
once,TRBJ2-7,-,TRBV10-3,TGTGCCATCAGTGAGTCGGTCAGTCAGTACTTC,CAISESVSQYF
-,TRBJ2-7,-,TRBV5-1,TGCGCCAGCAGCCTCCGACAGGTAGGGAGCGGGAACTCCTACGAGCAGTACTTC,CASSLRQVGSGNSYEQYF
-,TRBJ2-1,-,TRBV29-1,TGCAGCGTCCGGGTCCTGAGGGACAATGAGCAGTTCTTC,CSVRVLRDNEQFF
once,TRBJ2-7,TRBD1,TRBV6-5,TGTGCCAGCAGTTACGACGGACAGGGCTCCTACGAGCAGTACTTC,CASSYDGQGSYEQYF
-,TRBJ2-3,TRBD1,TRBV3-1,TGTGCCAGCAGCCAAGGCTCGTACACAGGGGGCGCGACAGATACGCAGTATTTT,CASSQGSYTGGATDTQYF
few,TRBJ1-5,-,TRBV20-1,TGCAGTGCTAGACCCGAAGACAAAGACAATCAGCCCCAGCATTTT,CSARPEDKDNQPQHF
few,TRBJ2-7,-,TRBV28,TGTGCCAGCAGTCAAGTTAGGGACAACTACAACTACGAGCAGTACTTC,CASSQVRDNYNYEQYF
few,TRBJ1-2,-,TRBV30,TGTGCCTGGAGTCCCCGAGGGAGATTTAACTATGGCTACACCTTC,CAWSPRGRFNYGYTF
-,TRBJ2-7,TRBD2,TRBV6-1,TGTGCCAGCAGTGAAAAGCGGGGGATGTCCTACGAGCAGTACTTC,CASSEKRGMSYEQYF
few,TRBJ2-1,TRBD2,TRBV6-2/TRBV6-3,TGTGCCAGCAGTTCCCTCCAGTACCAGGTAGCGGGAAGCTCCTACAATGAGCAGTTCTTC,CASSSLQYQVAGSSYNEQFF
-,TRBJ2-4,-,TRBV7-9,TGTGCCAGCAGCTCCTTACAGGTAGCCAAAAACATTCAGTACTTC,CASSSLQVAKNIQYF
few,TRBJ1-2,TRBD1,TRBV6-5,TGTGCCAGCAGTTCCTCGGACAGGGGAAATGGCTACACCTTC,CASSSSDRGNGYTF
few,TRBJ2-1,-,TRBV20-1,TGCAGTGCTAGAGATGAGGGTTCGGACAGTCCGAGGGAGCAGTTCTTC,CSARDEGSDSPREQFF
few,TRBJ2-7,-,TRBV29-1,TGCAGCGTTGCAGGGACAGGAAGGCCGGGGGGATACGAGCAGTACTTC,CSVAGTGRPGGYEQYF
-,TRBJ2-7,TRBD1,TRBV6-6,TGTGCCTGCAGTTACTTACTGACAGGGTCCTACGAGCAGTACTTC,CACSYLLTGSYEQYF
few,TRBJ2-7,-,TRBV28,TGTGCCAGCAGTTTAACCCGGGACGGGTACGAGCAGTACTTC,CASSLTRDGYEQYF
-,TRBJ2-5,TRBD1,TRBV7-9,TGTGCCAGCAGCACACCGGGACAGGGGACACAAGAGACCCAGTACTTC,CASSTPGQGTQETQYF
few,TRBJ2-1,-,TRBV7-2,TGTGCCAGCAGCATAGCGTTTGTTTCCCGATTAAACAATGAGCAGTTCTTC,CASSIAFVSRLNNEQFF
few,TRBJ1-4,TRBD1,TRBV20-1,TGCAGTGCTCTACGGGACAGCCCTGAAAAACTGTTTTTT,CSALRDSPEKLFF
few,TRBJ2-5,-,TRBV7-2,TGTGCCAGCAGCACCTCGTTTGAGACCCAGTACTTC,CASSTSFETQYF
few,TRBJ1-1,-,TRBV28,TGTGCCCTAGGCCGTCGGGGCCCTGAAGCTTTCTTT,CALGRRGPEAFF
-,TRBJ2-6,TRBD1,TRBV7-8,TGTGCCAGCAGCATCCCTGGACAGGCCGGCTCTGGGGCCAACGTCCTGACTTTC,CASSIPGQAGSGANVLTF
few,TRBJ2-1,TRBD2,TRBV7-2,TGTGCCAGCAGCTTACAAGCGGGACGGGGAAATGAGCAGTTCTTC,CASSLQAGRGNEQFF
-,TRBJ2-5,-,TRBV7-2,TGTGCCAGCAGCCCCCCCGAAGGGAGGCGAGAGACCCAGTACTTC,CASSPPEGRRETQYF
few,TRBJ2-5,-,TRBV11-2,TGTGCCAGCAGCTTAGGGCAGGGGAGGAGAGAGACCCAGTACTTC,CASSLGQGRRETQYF
few,TRBJ2-7,-,TRBV19,TGTGCCAGTAGTATCCCCTACAGGGTGCACTACGAGCAGTACTTC,CASSIPYRVHYEQYF
many,TRBJ2-7,TRBD1,TRBV7-8,TGTGCCAGCAGCTTTCGAAGGGACAGGGCACCCGAGCAGTACTTC,CASSFRRDRAPEQYF
few,TRBJ2-1,-,TRBV9,TGTGCCAGCAGCGTAAACTCCCGCGCGGTTGAGCAGTTCTTC,CASSVNSRAVEQFF
-,TRBJ1-1,-,TRBV5-1,TGCGCCAGCAGTGCTCTTGCGAACACCGAAGCTTTCTTT,CASSALANTEAFF
once,TRBJ1-4,-,TRBV4-3,TGCGCCAGCAGCTGGACGGTCCAAGAAAAACTGTTTTTT,CASSWTVQEKLFF
-,TRBJ2-7,TRBD1,TRBV20-1,TGCAGCGCTCCTCACAGGGGGGCCTACGAGCAGTACTTC,CSAPHRGAYEQYF
few,TRBJ2-3,TRBD2,TRBV7-3,TGTGCCAGCAACTTAGTAGCGGGGGGAGCAGATACGCAGTATTTT,CASNLVAGGADTQYF
few,TRBJ2-7,-,TRBV29-1,TGCAGCGTTAGGGAGATCGGCTACGAGCAGTACTTC,CSVREIGYEQYF
-,TRBJ2-5,-,TRBV7-2,TGTGCCAGCAGCGGTCCTATTAAGACAGGTGGGGCAGGAGAGACCCAGTACTTC,CASSGPIKTGGAGETQYF
few,TRBJ2-3,-,TRBV5-1,TGCGCCAGCAGCTTGTCGACAGGAGGGAGGCCGGATACGCAGTATTTT,CASSLSTGGRPDTQYF
-,TRBJ2-3,-,TRBV27,TGTGCCAGCAGTCCCCCGACTAGGGGCACAGATACGCAGTATTTT,CASSPPTRGTDTQYF
few,TRBJ1-4,-,TRBV4-2,TGTGCCAGCAGCCGGCGGGGTAATGAAAAACTGTTTTTT,CASSRRGNEKLFF
-,TRBJ1-4,-,TRBV12-3/TRBV12-4,TGTGCCAGCAGTTTTGGGGGAAACGGAGATGAAAAACTGTTTTTT,CASSFGGNGDEKLFF
-,TRBJ2-1,-,TRBV6-1,TGTGCCAGCAGTGAAGGGGCCTGGGATGAGCAGTTCTTC,CASSEGAWDEQFF
few,TRBJ1-3,-,TRBV6-1,TGTGCCAGCAGTGACCGGGTCTCTGGAAACACCATATATTTT,CASSDRVSGNTIYF
few,TRBJ2-5,TRBD2,TRBV12-3/TRBV12-4,TGTGCCAGCAGTCTAAATAGCGGGACTCCCGCGGAGACCCAGTACTTC,CASSLNSGTPAETQYF
-,TRBJ1-2,TRBD1,TRBV11-2,TGTGCCAGCAGCTTAGGGGGACAGGGGGCAGATGGCTACACCTTC,CASSLGGQGADGYTF
-,TRBJ2-1,-,TRBV7-9,TGTGCCAGCAACACCCGACCTGGGTACAATGAGCAGTCCTTC,CASNTRPGYNEQSF
-,TRBJ2-6,-,TRBV28,TGTGCCAGCAGCAGGGTTGGCGGGGCCAACGTCCTGACTTTC,CASSRVGGANVLTF
-,TRBJ1-1,TRBD1,TRBV5-1,TGCGCCAGCAGCCCCGGACAGGGGAGGATCACTGAAGCTTTCTTT,CASSPGQGRITEAFF